A single sample gave rise to the 13 T cell receptor beta chains below, sequenced in a study of CD8 T cells in ankylosing spondylitis. Study results and caveats: Characteristic, it appeared, of ankylosing spondylitis blood was a TCR beta motif of 7 or 8 highly homologous variants.

Antigens for these TCRs are unknown. TCRdb redid the calling of the 5' RACE reads with MiXCR, one entry per CDR3 protein. The data contain 700,000 or so distinct CDR3 sequences, around 20% of them singletons. Input material: blood, either unsorted or a sorted T cell fraction (not recorded which). The receptors were sampled from a male donor with ankylosing spondylitis.

The chain links TRBV20-1 to TRBJ1-1; a weak D match, TRBD1 (5 bases). V was cut by 1 base and J by 7 bases, with 16 bases left in between. Germline V lookup: CDR1 DFQATT, CDR2 SNEGSKA (reference sequence). The CDR3 totals 14 residues. CDR3 DNA: TGCAGTGCTAGAGGATTTCCCCGGGACTTTGAAGCTTTCTTT. Translated, it gives CSARGFPRDFEAFF.

V usage is TRBV5-1 and J usage is TRBJ2-2; tentatively, D is TRBD1 (6 bases). The CDR3 totals 16 residues. Germline CDR1 is SGHRS and CDR2 is YFSETQ. The germline V and J ends were trimmed by 1 base and 3 bases, with 13 bases remaining between them. This chain's CDR3 is CASSLSGDTYTGELFF. DNA for the CDR3: TGCGCCAGCAGCTTGTCCGGGGACACATACACCGGGGAGCTGTTTTTT.

The count of this clonotype is one. The rearrangement joins TRBV28 to TRBJ2-5, with 7 bases matching TRBD2. Germline V gene lookup returns CDR1 MDHEN and CDR2 SYDVKM. The CDR3 has 14 amino acids. V trimming: 7 bases; J trimming: 3 bases; junction bases outside the gene matches: 8. CDR3 sequence (DNA): TGTGCCAGCAAGGGCGGGAGCTGGGAAGAGACCCAGTACTTC. Residues: CASKGGSWEETQYF. Full variable domain (missing parts from reference TRBV28 and TRBJ2-5): DVKVTQSSRYLVKRTGEKVFLECVQDMDHENMFWYRQDPGLGLRLIYFSYDVKMKEKGDIPEGYSVSREKKERFSLILESASTNQTSMYLCASKGGSWEETQYFGPGTRLLVL.

The sample holds a few counts of this clonotype. Written as DNA, the CDR3 is TGTGCCATCAGTGAAAGAGGGGACAGAGATTTCTACGAGCAGTACTTC. Amino acid sequence: CAISERGDRDFYEQYF. The V call is TRBV10-3, the J call TRBJ2-7; 7 nucleotides agree with TRBD1. The CDR3 spans 16 residues. From germline, CDR1 is ENHRY and CDR2 SYGVKD. The V gene end was trimmed by 3 bases and the J gene end by 3 bases; junction bases not matched to a gene: 11.

A few counts support this clonotype. The CDR3 sequence: CASSRTGAEAFF. The DNA for the CDR3 is TGTGCCAGCAGCCGGACAGGGGCTGAAGCTTTCTTT. The chain uses TRBV12-3 or TRBV12-4 and TRBJ1-1; TRBD1 agrees at 9 bases. V shed 6 bases, J shed 6 bases, and the junction held 2 bases outside the gene matches. The CDR3 contains 12 residues.

The chain carries TRBV11-1 and TRBJ2-7, with 12 bases identical to TRBD2. Germline V gene sequence: CDR1 SGHAT, CDR2 FQDESV (reference sequence). V gave up 5 bases and J gave up 7 bases; unmatched junction bases: 18. This CDR3 has 18 residues. CDR3 amino acids: CASSPPGLAGGPLGEQYF. The CDR3 DNA reads TGTGCCAGCAGCCCGCCGGGGCTAGCGGGAGGGCCTCTCGGTGAGCAGTACTTC.

The gene calls are TRBV10-3 and TRBJ1-1; D ambiguous. Germline V lookup: CDR1 ENHRY, CDR2 SYGVKD. The ends were cut back, 0 bases at V and 6 bases at J, with 8 bases in the middle. The CDR3 contains 13 residues. The CDR3 sequence: CAISESPGAEAFF. In DNA, the CDR3 is TGTGCCATCAGTGAGTCTCCAGGCGCTGAAGCTTTCTTT.

V is TRBV10-3 and J is TRBJ2-1; TRBD1 matches at 9 bases. CDR3 size: 13 residues. Germline loops: CDR1 ENHRY, CDR2 SYGVKD. The V segment lost 8 bases and the J segment 8 bases; nucleotides outside the gene matches: 7. The chain's CDR3 is CAISRTGVDEQFF. The CDR3 DNA is TGTGCCATCTCCAGGACAGGGGTCGATGAGCAGTTCTTC.

The rearrangement joins TRBV15 to TRBJ2-2; TRBD2 matches 16 bases. The CDR3 totals 19 residues. Trimming cost V 3 bases and J 0 bases; bases outside gene matches: 4. CDR1 and CDR2 from the germline V gene are LNHNV and YYDKDF (reference sequence). CDR3 residues: CATSRGLAGGPSNTGELFF. In nucleotides, the CDR3 is TGTGCCACCAGCAGGGGACTAGCGGGAGGGCCATCGAACACCGGGGAGCTGTTTTTT. The full variable domain, in which reference TRBV15 and TRBJ2-2 provide the parts outside the CDR3, is DAMVIQNPRYQVTQFGKPVTLSCSQTLNHNVMYWYQQKSSQAPKLLFHYYDKDFNNEADTPDNFQSRRPNTSFCFLDIRSPGLGDTAMYLCATSRGLAGGPSNTGELFFGEGSRLTVL.

This clonotype was counted a few times. V usage is TRBV12-3 or TRBV12-4 and J usage is TRBJ1-4, with 10 bases aligning to TRBD1. J gave up 8 bases and V 5 bases, and 5 bases lay outside the gene matches. The CDR3 covers 14 residues. The CDR3 loop reads CASSPDRGLEKLFF. In nucleotides, the CDR3 is TGTGCCAGCAGTCCAGACAGGGGGCTGGAAAAACTGTTTTTT.

This clonotype was counted only a few times. In DNA, the CDR3 is TGTGCCACCAGCAGAGCCCCCCCTGCCAAGGAAGCTTTCTTT. Protein: CATSRAPPAKEAFF. The chain uses TRBV15 and TRBJ1-1; D gene ambiguous. Trimming cost V 1 base and J 8 bases, with 14 bases left between them. The CDR3 is made up of 14 amino acids. The germline V gene encodes CDR1 LNHNV and CDR2 YYDKDF (reference sequence).

This clonotype has a handful of counts. The J gene is TRBJ2-2, the V gene TRBV6-5; the D gene is possibly TRBD2 (6 bases). V lost 2 bases to trimming and J lost 1 base, with 8 bases between them. The CDR3 is 15 residues long. Germline V gene lookup returns CDR1 MNHEY and CDR2 SVGAGI. The CDR3 region has the DNA TGTGCCAGCAGTTACAGGGGACTGAACACCGGGGAGCTGTTTTTT. Translated: CASSYRGLNTGELFF.

In this sample, this clonotype turned up a few times. This chain uses TRBV20-1 with TRBJ1-1; TRBD1 matches 9 bases. CDR3 length: 19 amino acids. CDR1 is DFQATT and CDR2 is SNEGSKA in the germline V gene (reference sequence). J lost 4 bases, V lost 3 bases, and 21 bases had no gene match. CDR3 in DNA: TGCAGTGCTAGCGCCAGTTTGACAGGGGGTATTTTGTTGGGCACTGAAGCTTTCTTT. The encoded protein is CSASASLTGGILLGTEAFF.